This T cell receptor beta chain was found in a study of human T cells and chemical hapten exposure. For the study at large: Per-sample variation in TCR yield stemmed mainly from small pooled library volume differences.

The study's library attached unique molecular identifiers to single cDNA molecules. Via MiXCR, TCRdb re-called the RACE reads, giving one row per CDR3 protein. The sample has about 71,000 distinct CDR3 sequences, around 9.8% seen once. The time point here: patch test 1, 2 weeks after DPC sensitization. Treatment given: therapeutic diphenylcyclopropenone sensitization with weekly scalp DPC. This clonotype was counted at least ten times. Its cognate antigen is unknown. CDR1 is SEHNR and CDR2 is FQNEAQ in the germline V gene (reference sequence). V lost 5 bases and J lost 2, with 9 bases in between. The CDR3 loop spans 13 amino acids. Study results and caveats: The donors suffered from alopecia, so their immune response may not match that of healthy people.

This specimen was whole blood, taken in connection with sensitization to the hapten diphenylcyclopropenone (DPC). The V and J genes are TRBV7-9 and TRBJ1-1, with unresolved D. The receptor was derived from a middle-aged woman with alopecia areata. Some clones in this sample may be carry-over from other donors' samples. This chain's CDR3 is CASSPEFNTEAFF. The CDR3 DNA follows: TGTGCCAGCAGCCCCGAGTTTAACACTGAAGCTTTCTTT.